Below, one T cell receptor (beta chain) is given with its context. Its matching antigen is unknown. The data derive from a study of T cell responses to AZD1222 COVID-19 vaccine. Findings and limits, study-wide: Clonal diversity was possibly underestimated; the donors were predominantly white British and more often female. Every sample of the repertoires postdated the peak T cell response. Across spike, vaccine-associated CD4 TCRs were found, dominant at 160-218 and 743-854.

The data were produced by immunoSEQ multiplex PCR, yet TCRdb's version contains in-frame clones alone and is incomplete. The table shows fewer than 200,000 clones, with approximately 86% occurring only once. In germline, CDR1 is MNHEY, CDR2 SMNVEV (reference sequence). Trimming pared 3 bases from V and 6 bases from J, leaving 12 bases between. The CDR3 runs 13 residues. This receptor was obtained from an adult in good health. J is TRBJ2-7 and V is TRBV27; D call uncertain. The material sequenced was peripheral blood, taken on day 0 of AZD1222 vaccination. CDR3 DNA sequence: TGTGCCAGCAGTTTCGGAAGTTTGGGCGAGCAGTACTTC. This translates into CASSFGSLGEQYF.